These 28 T cell receptor beta chains came from one sample sequenced in a study of response to subunit inactivated influenza vaccine. One entry per CDR3 protein, called by TCRdb with MiXCR from the RT-PCR reads. The data hold around 760,000 distinct CDR3 sequences, with approximately 15% observed a single time. The input for sequencing was PBMCs from blood, taken 14 to 15 days before vaccination. The receptor source for this set is a man aged 45-65 years who received an inactivated influenza vaccine.

The rearrangement joins TRBV10-1 to TRBJ1-1; D ambiguous. The CDR3 length is 14 residues. CDR1 and CDR2 from the germline V gene are WNHNN and SYGVQD (reference sequence). Trimming took off 3 bases at V and 10 bases at J, with 18 bases between the two ends. The CDR3 DNA follows: TGCGCCAGCAGTGATCATGGATTCGCAGGCCTAGCTTTCTTT. It codes for CASSDHGFAGLAFF.

The chain is built from TRBV10-3 and TRBJ2-1, with D maybe TRBD1 (6 bases). The CDR3 has 14 amino acids. Per the germline V gene, CDR1 is ENHRY and CDR2 is SYGVKD. Trimming cost V 8 bases and J 6 bases, with 17 bases left between them. The CDR3 nucleotides are TGTGCCATCGGTGGGGGACCAGGGGCCAATGAGCAGTTCTTC. Amino acid sequence: CAIGGGPGANEQFF.

This clonotype has only a few counts. CDR3 in amino acids: CASSARTRRDYIQYF. The CDR3, as DNA: TGTGCCAGCAGCGCCCGGACGAGGAGAGATTACATTCAGTACTTC. The V and J genes are TRBV7-9 and TRBJ2-4, with D hard to call. CDR3 length: 15 residues. CDR1 and CDR2 from the germline V gene are SEHNR and FQNEAQ (reference sequence). V was pared by 5 bases and J by 8 bases, with 19 bases between.

There are a few counts of this clonotype. The chain carries TRBV20-1 and TRBJ1-6; the match to TRBD1 covers 8 bases. The CDR3 covers 14 residues. Trimming cost V 3 bases and J 13 bases; bases outside gene matches: 11. Germline V gene sequence: CDR1 DFQATT, CDR2 SNEGSKA (reference sequence). The CDR3 sequence: CSARKRQGLMPLHF. The DNA of the CDR3 is TGCAGTGCTAGGAAGAGACAGGGGTTAATGCCCCTCCACTTT.

This clonotype was picked up a small number of times. The J gene is TRBJ2-7, the V gene TRBV10-3; D may be TRBD1 (6 bases). Germline V CDR1 and CDR2: ENHRY, SYGVKD. V gave up 4 bases and J gave up 2 bases, with 9 bases separating them. CDR3 length: 13 residues. CDR3 nucleotide sequence: TGTGCCATCAGTGCCACAGGGACCTACGAGCAGTACTTC. This codes for CAISATGTYEQYF.

This clonotype came up a few times. The chain recombines TRBV6-1 with TRBJ1-2; 8 bases agree with TRBD1. The J segment lost 3 bases and the V segment lost 5 bases, leaving 14 bases of the junction unmatched. Germline V gene lookup returns CDR1 MNHNS and CDR2 SASEGT. This CDR3 region has 17 residues. The CDR3 DNA is TGTGCCAGCAGTCCCCGGACAGGGATGTACGGTGACTATGGCTACACCTTC. As protein: CASSPRTGMYGDYGYTF.

The chain couples TRBV6-1 to TRBJ2-1; no clear D. Trimming pared 7 bases from V and 7 bases from J, leaving 8 bases between. Per germline, CDR1 MNHNS and CDR2 SASEGT. The CDR3 length is 11 residues. The CDR3 is CASTRENEQFF. CDR3 in DNA: TGTGCCAGCACAAGAGAGAATGAGCAGTTCTTC.

V usage is TRBV3-1 and J usage is TRBJ2-5; D is unresolved. CDR1 LGHDT and CDR2 YNNKEL come from the germline V gene (reference sequence). The CDR3 spans 14 residues. Trimming took off 4 bases at V and 4 bases at J, with 13 bases between the two ends. This CDR3 reads CASSPYSLGETQYF. CDR3 bases: TGTGCCAGCAGCCCCTATAGCTTAGGAGAGACCCAGTACTTC.

This clonotype turned up a few times. The rearrangement uses TRBV3-1 and TRBJ1-3, with unresolved D. The germline V and J ends were trimmed by 4 bases and 4 bases, with 14 bases remaining between them. Germline-derived CDR1 and CDR2 are LGHDT and YNNKEL (reference sequence). The CDR3 contains 15 residues. CDR3 residues: CASSPPRTGGNTIYF. Here the CDR3 DNA reads TGTGCCAGCAGCCCTCCACGAACGGGAGGAAACACCATATATTTT.

The chain uses TRBV6-1 and TRBJ1-5; no definite D call. Germline CDR1 is MNHNS and CDR2 is SASEGT. V was trimmed by 8 bases and J by 1 base, leaving 15 bases between them. The CDR3 is 15 residues long. This CDR3 is CASAKDGVSNQPQHF. CDR3 bases: TGTGCCAGCGCTAAGGACGGGGTGAGCAATCAGCCCCAGCATTTT.

CDR3: CASSVGAGQSYNEQFF. In DNA form, the CDR3 reads TGTGCCAGCAGCGTAGGAGCGGGGCAGTCTTACAATGAGCAGTTCTTC. The chain recombines TRBV9 with TRBJ2-1; 7 nucleotides align to TRBD2. There are 16 residues in the CDR3. The ends lost 0 bases at V and 4 bases at J; junction bases unmatched: 7. Germline V gene sequence: CDR1 SGDLS, CDR2 YYNGEE.

As for this clonotype: One end of the junction fails to match germline, which may point to a read error. This sequence joins TRBV12-3 or TRBV12-4 and TRBJ2-1; TRBD2 matches 7 bases. The CDR3 runs to 15 residues. CDR3 coding DNA: TGTGCCAGCAGCCTGACTAGTCGGGAGGTGAATGAGCAGATCTTC. Translated, it gives CASSLTSREVNEQIF.

This chain joins TRBV18 and TRBJ2-7; 12 positions match TRBD2. Germline values: CDR1 KGHSH, CDR2 LQKENI. The CDR3 runs to 15 residues. J gave up 7 bases and V 3 bases, and 7 bases lay outside the gene matches. The CDR3 region has the DNA TGTGCCAGCTCACCCATGACTAGCGGGAGTGGTGAGCAGTACTTC. It is translated as CASSPMTSGSGEQYF.

This clonotype turned up a few times. The chain employs TRBV12-3 or TRBV12-4 and TRBJ1-3; D is possibly TRBD1 (6 bases). The CDR3 loop spans 16 amino acids. V shed 2 bases and J shed 4 bases, with 15 bases lying between them. This CDR3 reads CASSLNSGTSGNTIYF. In DNA form, the CDR3 reads TGTGCCAGCAGTTTAAATTCCGGGACATCGGGAAACACCATATATTTT.

The rearrangement uses TRBV6-1 and TRBJ1-5; possibly TRBD1 for D (6 bases). V was trimmed by 8 bases and J by 5 bases, leaving 10 bases between them. Germline V gene sequence: CDR1 MNHNS, CDR2 SASEGT. The CDR3 consists of 12 residues. Written as DNA, the CDR3 is TGTGCCAGCCCAAAGGGGGATCAGCCCCAGCATTTT. Its translation: CASPKGDQPQHF.

This clonotype appeared a few times. The chain joins TRBV4-2 to TRBJ2-5; no clear D. Germline CDR1 reads LGHNA; CDR2 reads YNFKEQ. V lost 1 base and J 2 bases, leaving 11 bases between the germline ends. The CDR3 spans 15 residues. The DNA of the CDR3 is TGTGCCAGCAGCCAAGCCTCTAGATTACAAGAGACCCAGTACTTC. As protein: CASSQASRLQETQYF.

This clonotype was counted ten times or more. The CDR3 reads CAISENRLSSGRKDLNTGELFF. The CDR3 DNA is TGTGCCATCAGTGAGAACCGCCTGTCTAGCGGGAGGAAAGACCTGAACACCGGGGAGCTGTTTTTT. The V and J genes are TRBV10-3 and TRBJ2-2; 11 bases line up with TRBD2. With V trimmed by 2 bases and J by 1 base, 18 bases remained unmatched. CDR3 length: 22 amino acids. Per the germline V gene, CDR1 is ENHRY and CDR2 is SYGVKD.

This clonotype was found a few times. The chain employs TRBV30 and TRBJ2-7, with no clear D. Germline V gene lookup returns CDR1 GTSNPN and CDR2 SVGIG (reference sequence). The CDR3 covers 13 residues. Deletions cut 0 bases from V and 6 bases from J, with 12 bases between. The chain's CDR3 is CAWSVRRIGEQYF. In DNA, the CDR3 is TGTGCCTGGAGTGTACGACGGATCGGCGAGCAGTACTTC.

This clonotype has a count of ten or more. The J gene is TRBJ2-5, the V gene TRBV6-2 or TRBV6-3; no definite D call. CDR1 is MNHEY and CDR2 is SVGEGT in the germline V gene. CDR3 length equals 16 residues. The V end lost 6 bases, the J end lost 0 bases, and 17 bases lay between the germline ends. The CDR3 sequence is CASSQGRGLYQETQYF. The CDR3 DNA sequence: TGTGCCAGCAGCCAAGGCCGCGGTCTGTACCAAGAGACCCAGTACTTC.

This clonotype was recorded many times. The V gene is TRBV7-9, the J gene TRBJ2-7; D not certain. Deletions cut 0 bases from V and 3 bases from J, with 9 bases between. The germline CDR1 and CDR2 sequences are SEHNR and FQNEAQ (reference sequence). The CDR3 is made up of 14 amino acids. This CDR3 is CASSLALTGYEQYF. CDR3 nucleotides: TGTGCCAGCAGCTTAGCTTTGACCGGCTACGAGCAGTACTTC.

This clonotype was seen more than once but under ten times. The chain carries TRBV18 and TRBJ2-1; 7 bases map to TRBD1. Germline CDR1 KGHSH, CDR2 LQKENI. The CDR3 runs 17 residues. With V trimmed by 0 bases and J by 1 base, 6 bases remained unmatched. The CDR3 region has the DNA TGTGCCAGCTCACCACCGATGGGGACAGATTCCTACAATGAGCAGTTCTTC. It is translated as CASSPPMGTDSYNEQFF. The full variable domain, with the rest looked up from reference TRBV18 and TRBJ2-1, is NAGVMQNPRHLVRRRGQEARLRCSPMKGHSHVYWYRQLPEEGLKFMVYLQKENIIDESGMPKERFSAEFPKEGPSILRIQQVVRGDSAAYFCASSPPMGTDSYNEQFFGPGTRLTVL.

This clonotype was seen a handful of times. J is TRBJ2-2 and V is TRBV4-1; no clear D gene. V was shortened by 0 bases and J by 6 bases, with 14 bases between the two germline ends. The CDR3 has 16 amino acids. Germline CDR1 is MGHRA and CDR2 is YSYEKL. CDR3 DNA sequence: TGCGCCAGCAGCCAAGATGTATCCCGAATGGCCGGGGAGCTGTTTTTT. It codes for CASSQDVSRMAGELFF.

This clonotype was counted only a few times. This sequence joins TRBV11-1 and TRBJ2-7, with a possible D match to TRBD2 (6 bases). The V gene lost 3 bases and the J gene lost 7 bases, with 13 bases spanning the gap. Germline assignment: CDR1 SGHAT and CDR2 FQDESV (reference sequence). The CDR3 covers 13 residues. In DNA, the CDR3 is TGTGCCAGCAGCTTCGGGGGAGCAAGGGAGCAGTACTTC. Its translation is CASSFGGAREQYF.

There are a few counts of this clonotype. The rearrangement links TRBV12-3 or TRBV12-4 to TRBJ2-1; no definite D call. CDR3 length equals 16 residues. Deletions cut 5 bases from V and 3 bases from J, with 17 bases between. The CDR3 reads CASSRMVRVDYNEQFF. In DNA, the CDR3 is TGTGCCAGCAGTAGAATGGTTAGAGTGGACTACAATGAGCAGTTCTTC.

This chain connects TRBV6-6 to TRBJ2-1, with 9 bases matching TRBD2. Germline-derived CDR1 and CDR2 are MNHNY and SVGAGI (reference sequence). This CDR3 spans 13 amino acids. V trimming: 11 bases; J trimming: 7 bases; junction bases outside the gene matches: 9. As DNA, the CDR3 is TGTGCCTTAGCGGGAGCAAAGTGGAATGAGCAGTTCTTC. Its translation: CALAGAKWNEQFF.

This clonotype has just a few counts. Written as DNA, the CDR3 is TGTGCCAGCAGCTTAGGACACAGGGGTGGGGAGCAGTACTTC. The encoded protein is CASSLGHRGGEQYF. The rearrangement links TRBV7-2 to TRBJ2-7; TRBD1 matches at 7 bases. Germline V gene sequence: CDR1 SGHTA, CDR2 FQGNSA. V trimming: 1 base; J trimming: 7 bases; junction bases outside the gene matches: 7. This CDR3 comprises 14 residues. Together with reference TRBV7-2 and TRBJ2-7, the CDR3 gives the full variable domain: GAGVSQSPSNKVTEKGKDVELRCDPISGHTALYWYRQSLGQGLEFLIYFQGNSAPDKSGLPSDRFSAERTGGSVSTLTIQRTQQEDSAVYLCASSLGHRGGEQYFGPGTRLTVT.

This sequence joins TRBV7-9 and TRBJ2-1; TRBD2 is a possible D gene (7 bases). The V gene lost 3 bases and the J gene lost 8 bases, with 14 bases spanning the gap. The CDR3 is 14 residues long. Germline assignment: CDR1 SEHNR and CDR2 FQNEAQ (reference sequence). The DNA of the CDR3 is TGTGCCAGCAGCTTCGGCGGGGGCAGCGATGAGCAGTTCTTC. Residues: CASSFGGGSDEQFF.

The count of this clonotype is one. Relative to the germline gene, one junction end is altered; a read error may explain this. The chain has TRBV5-1 and TRBJ2-7, with a weak D call TRBD2 (6 bases). The CDR3 is made up of 14 amino acids. CDR1 is SGHRS and CDR2 is YFSETQ in the germline V gene. The CDR3 bases are TGCGCCAGCAGCAGAATATCTCGGGGAGGCGAGCAGTGCTTC. It yields the protein CASSRISRGGEQCF.